A selection of T cell receptor beta chains follows, all from one sample in a study of T-cell memory formation after mild COVID-19. TCRdb reprocessed the 5' RACE reads via MiXCR and lists one record per CDR3 protein. The table includes 70,000 to 95,000 distinct CDR3 sequences, roughly 13% detected once. The specimen sequenced was PBMCs or a T cell subset sorted from them (not recorded which). These TCRs come from a man in his late teens or twenties who had mild COVID-19 (a few samples of this study predate the infection). Cell type and time point are not known. Each CDR3 is given with its conserved first and last residue. D genes are given only for firm matches. Clone size is stated in some rows and not others, as once, few, many or a class when expanded.

V gene	D gene	J gene	clone size	CDR3 protein	CDR3 DNA
TRBV29-1	TRBD2	TRBJ2-3	few	CSVEVLASGLAADTQYF	TGCAGCGTTGAAGTTTTGGCTAGCGGATTAGCGGCAGATACGCAGTATTTT
TRBV7-9	TRBD2	TRBJ2-7	few	CASSFPTRTSGGAEEQYF	TGTGCCAGCAGCTTCCCAACCCGGACTAGCGGGGGGGCCGAAGAGCAGTACTTC
TRBV19	-	TRBJ2-1	few	CASSIGGGVYNEQFF	TGTGCCAGTAGTATAGGTGGCGGGGTCTACAATGAGCAGTTCTTC
TRBV2	-	TRBJ2-7	-	CASSEILNSEQYF	TGTGCCAGCAGTGAGATCCTAAACAGCGAGCAGTACTTC
TRBV21-1	-	TRBJ2-3	few	CASPSRDGKRDTQYF	TGTGCCAGCCCCAGCCGGGACGGAAAACGAGATACGCAGTATTTT
TRBV4-3	TRBD2	TRBJ2-1	few	CASSQGAGGYNEQFF	TGCGCCAGCAGCCAAGGTGCGGGGGGGTACAATGAGCAGTTCTTC
TRBV29-1	TRBD1	TRBJ2-7	few	CSVEGQETYEQYF	TGCAGCGTTGAGGGACAGGAAACCTACGAGCAGTACTTC
TRBV20-1	TRBD1	TRBJ2-1	few	CSASGERSGQGLNEQFF	TGCAGTGCTAGTGGCGAACGTTCGGGACAGGGGCTCAATGAGCAGTTCTTC
TRBV7-9	-	TRBJ2-1	-	CASSLAGEKDEQFF	TGTGCCAGCAGCTTAGCAGGGGAAAAAGATGAGCAGTTCTTC
TRBV27	-	TRBJ1-6	-	CASRTGPSYNSPLHF	TGTGCCAGCAGGACAGGACCCTCCTATAATTCACCCCTCCACTTT
TRBV9	-	TRBJ1-1	few	CASSVGFGSEAFF	TGTGCCAGCAGCGTAGGGTTCGGTAGTGAAGCTTTCTTT
TRBV6-6	TRBD1	TRBJ2-1	-	CASSYSRTGGFF	TGTGCCAGCAGTTACTCGCGCACAGGGGGGTTCTTC
TRBV7-2	TRBD1	TRBJ2-3	few	CASSLSVQGPTDTQYF	TGTGCCAGCAGCTTAAGTGTACAGGGGCCCACAGATACGCAGTATTTT
TRBV15	-	TRBJ2-3	-	CATSRDSEDTQYF	TGTGCCACCAGCAGAGATTCCGAGGATACGCAGTATTTT
TRBV12-3/TRBV12-4	-	TRBJ2-7	few	CASSPPRQGMDEQYF	TGTGCCAGCAGTCCCCCTCGTCAGGGGATGGACGAGCAGTACTTC
TRBV7-9	-	TRBJ2-3	many	CAIKDPGASPHTQYF	TGTGCCATTAAGGATCCGGGGGCATCACCCCATACGCAGTATTTT
TRBV7-3	-	TRBJ2-5	few	CASSSPGQETQYF	TGTGCCAGCAGCTCCCCAGGCCAAGAGACCCAGTACTTC
TRBV6-2/TRBV6-3	-	TRBJ2-7	-	CASARTVYEQYF	TGTGCCAGTGCTCGGACGGTCTACGAGCAGTACTTC
TRBV7-9	TRBD1	TRBJ1-6	few	CASRPGGFNSPLHF	TGTGCCAGCAGACCAGGGGGCTTTAATTCACCCCTCCACTTT
TRBV4-2	-	TRBJ1-1	few	CASIQTGLNTEAFF	TGTGCCAGCATCCAGACGGGACTGAACACTGAAGCTTTCTTT
TRBV7-9	TRBD2	TRBJ2-3	many	CASSPMGGTTDTQYF	TGTGCCAGCAGCCCAATGGGGGGGACCACAGATACGCAGTATTTT
TRBV29-1	-	TRBJ2-7	few	CSVVGGDSYEQYF	TGCAGCGTTGTAGGGGGGGACTCCTACGAGCAGTACTTC
TRBV4-1	-	TRBJ1-2	few	CASSQGSKPNYGYTF	TGCGCCAGCAGCCAAGGGTCCAAACCTAACTATGGCTACACCTTC
TRBV9	-	TRBJ2-1	-	CASSPAGGASNEQFF	TGTGCCAGCAGCCCCGCGGGTGGAGCGAGCAATGAGCAGTTCTTC
TRBV7-8	-	TRBJ2-3	-	CASSLMGPDTQYF	TGTGCCAGCAGCTTAATGGGCCCAGATACGCAGTATTTT
TRBV15	-	TRBJ2-5	-	CATSRVLGRTQETQYF	TGTGCCACCAGCAGAGTCTTGGGCAGAACTCAAGAGACCCAGTACTTC
TRBV4-1	-	TRBJ1-5	-	CASSQDSSGVTQPQHF	TGCGCCAGCAGCCAAGATAGTTCAGGGGTAACTCAGCCCCAGCATTTT
TRBV7-6	-	TRBJ1-1	many	CASSLGGGTEAFF	TGTGCCAGCAGCTTAGGGGGGGGCACTGAAGCTTTCTTT
TRBV7-9	TRBD1	TRBJ2-1	-	CASSYRDRGAYNEQFF	TGTGCCAGCAGCTACCGGGACAGGGGGGCTTACAATGAGCAGTTCTTC
TRBV7-9	-	TRBJ1-2	few	CASSLVLADYGYTF	TGTGCCAGCAGCTTAGTGTTGGCGGACTATGGCTACACCTTC
TRBV7-6	-	TRBJ2-1	-	CASSLRAYNEQFF	TGTGCCAGCAGCCTGAGGGCCTACAATGAGCAGTTCTTC
TRBV4-1	TRBD2	TRBJ2-7	many	CASSKVGTTYEQYF	TGCGCCAGCAGCAAAGTGGGGACTACCTACGAGCAGTACTTC
TRBV27	-	TRBJ2-5	few	CASRLRRTEETQYF	TGTGCCAGCCGTCTTCGACGGACAGAAGAGACCCAGTACTTC
TRBV9	-	TRBJ2-7	many	CASSADVSRAYEQYF	TGTGCCAGCAGCGCGGACGTCAGCCGGGCCTACGAGCAGTACTTC
TRBV14	TRBD1	TRBJ2-2	-	CASSQLPGQGTGELFF	TGTGCCAGCAGCCAACTCCCGGGACAGGGGACCGGGGAGCTGTTTTTT
TRBV4-1	TRBD2	TRBJ2-4	few	CASSPGGENIQYF	TGCGCCAGCAGCCCGGGGGGGGAAAACATTCAGTACTTC
TRBV5-6	-	TRBJ1-1	-	CASSLASRPANTEAFF	TGTGCCAGCAGCTTGGCGTCTCGACCGGCGAACACTGAAGCTTTCTTT
TRBV4-3	-	TRBJ2-7	-	CASSSGFGYEQYF	TGCGCCAGCAGCTCGGGTTTCGGCTACGAGCAGTACTTC
TRBV6-5	-	TRBJ1-1	few	CASSYSQNTEAFF	TGTGCCAGCAGTTACTCACAGAACACTGAAGCTTTCTTT
TRBV10-2	-	TRBJ1-1	-	CASSESLGGRGAFF	TGCGCCAGCAGTGAGTCTCTAGGGGGGAGGGGAGCTTTCTTT
TRBV7-2	-	TRBJ2-3	-	CASSLRYGGGTDTQYF	TGTGCCAGCAGCTTAAGGTACGGCGGCGGCACAGATACGCAGTATTTT
TRBV4-1	TRBD1	TRBJ1-2	few	CASSQDRGGYTF	TGCGCCAGCAGCCAGGACAGGGGTGGCTACACCTTC